The rows below give T cell receptor beta chains drawn from one sample of a study of T cell changes during pregnancy in multiple sclerosis. Sequencing used immunoSEQ multiplex PCR; TCRdb keeps in-frame clones, though not all of them. The sample lists about 80,000 clones, about 94% occurring once. This sample comprised peripheral blood, obtained in the third trimester of pregnancy. The receptors originated from a female donor with multiple sclerosis, enrolled in a pregnancy study. CDR3s include the opening cysteine and the closing phenylalanine or tryptophan. The D gene is left open where the match is weak. Only some rows state a clone size, as once, few, many or a class for expanded clones.

v_call: TRBV27; d_call: TRBD2; clone_size: -; j_call: TRBJ2-3; cdr3_aa: CASSPDGLAKAQYF; cdr3_nt: TGTGCCAGCAGTCCAGACGGACTAGCGAAGGCGCAGTATTTT
v_call: TRBV18; d_call: TRBD1; clone_size: -; j_call: TRBJ1-5; cdr3_aa: CASSPLPLTEGGGSQPQHF; cdr3_nt: TGTGCCAGCTCACCCCTGCCACTGACCGAAGGGGGCGGAAGTCAGCCCCAGCATTTT
v_call: TRBV5-1; d_call: -; clone_size: once; j_call: TRBJ2-2; cdr3_aa: CASSADRNTGELFF; cdr3_nt: TGCGCCAGCAGCGCGGACAGGAACACCGGGGAGCTGTTTTTT
v_call: TRBV12-2; d_call: -; clone_size: -; j_call: TRBJ2-6; cdr3_aa: CASRFTPGANVLTF; cdr3_nt: TGTGCAAGTCGCTTTACACCTGGGGCCAACGTCCTGACTTTC
v_call: TRBV6-6; d_call: TRBD1; clone_size: -; j_call: TRBJ1-1; cdr3_aa: CASSGGQATNTEAFF; cdr3_nt: TGTGCCAGCAGCGGGGGACAGGCCACTAACACTGAAGCTTTCTTT
v_call: TRBV6-5; d_call: TRBD1; clone_size: once; j_call: TRBJ1-4; cdr3_aa: CASRPGQGNEKLFF; cdr3_nt: TGTGCCAGCAGACCAGGACAGGGCAATGAAAAACTGTTTTTT
v_call: TRBV2; d_call: TRBD1; clone_size: -; j_call: TRBJ2-7; cdr3_aa: CASSRQGYEQYF; cdr3_nt: TGTGCCAGCAGTCGACAGGGATACGAGCAGTACTTC
v_call: TRBV9; d_call: TRBD1; clone_size: few; j_call: TRBJ1-3; cdr3_aa: CASSGLTGRGNTIYF; cdr3_nt: TGTGCCAGCAGCGGACTGACAGGGAGAGGAAACACCATATATTTT
v_call: TRBV2; d_call: -; clone_size: -; j_call: TRBJ2-5; cdr3_aa: CASGEQGLQETQYF; cdr3_nt: TGTGCCAGCGGCGAGCAGGGCCTCCAAGAGACCCAGTACTTC
v_call: TRBV6-4; d_call: TRBD1; clone_size: -; j_call: TRBJ1-1; cdr3_aa: CASSDRTGGNTEAFF; cdr3_nt: TGTGCCAGCAGTGACCGGACAGGGGGAAACACTGAAGCTTTCTTT
v_call: TRBV27; d_call: -; clone_size: -; j_call: TRBJ1-2; cdr3_aa: CASRSLTGQYGYTF; cdr3_nt: TGTGCCAGCAGGTCTCTAACAGGGCAATATGGCTACACCTTC
v_call: TRBV19; d_call: -; clone_size: -; j_call: TRBJ1-1; cdr3_aa: CASIPQGGPEAFF; cdr3_nt: TGTGCCAGTATTCCGCAGGGTGGGCCTGAAGCTTTCTTT
v_call: TRBV7-6; d_call: -; clone_size: -; j_call: TRBJ1-5; cdr3_aa: CASSRVQGTNQPQHF; cdr3_nt: TGTGCCAGCAGCAGAGTCCAGGGTACCAATCAGCCCCAGCATTTT
v_call: TRBV11-2; d_call: -; clone_size: -; j_call: TRBJ1-4; cdr3_aa: CASSSGVEKLFF; cdr3_nt: TGTGCCAGCAGCTCAGGGGTTGAAAAACTGTTTTTT
v_call: TRBV5-6; d_call: -; clone_size: -; j_call: TRBJ1-5; cdr3_aa: CASNGGGADSNQPQHF; cdr3_nt: TGTGCCAGCAATGGGGGAGGAGCCGATAGCAATCAGCCCCAGCATTTT
v_call: TRBV9; d_call: TRBD2; clone_size: -; j_call: TRBJ2-5; cdr3_aa: CASSVRPSGGARETQYF; cdr3_nt: TGTGCCAGCAGCGTACGGCCTAGCGGGGGGGCACGAGAGACCCAGTACTTC
v_call: TRBV4-1; d_call: -; clone_size: -; j_call: TRBJ1-1; cdr3_aa: CASSQVNLVYFTEAFF; cdr3_nt: TGCGCCAGCAGCCAAGTGAATTTGGTTTACTTCACTGAAGCTTTCTTT
v_call: TRBV5-1; d_call: -; clone_size: -; j_call: TRBJ2-5; cdr3_aa: CASSLGADGETQYF; cdr3_nt: TGCGCCAGCAGCTTGGGTGCGGATGGGGAGACCCAGTACTTC
v_call: TRBV14; d_call: TRBD1; clone_size: -; j_call: TRBJ1-4; cdr3_aa: CASSQVTTGRNEKLFF; cdr3_nt: TGTGCCAGCAGCCAAGTCACGACAGGGAGGAATGAAAAACTGTTTTTT
v_call: TRBV5-4; d_call: -; clone_size: -; j_call: TRBJ2-1; cdr3_aa: CASSFNINEQFF; cdr3_nt: TGTGCCAGCAGCTTTAACATCAATGAGCAGTTCTTC
v_call: TRBV2; d_call: -; clone_size: -; j_call: TRBJ1-2; cdr3_aa: CASILDRVGGYTF; cdr3_nt: -
v_call: TRBV4-1; d_call: TRBD1; clone_size: -; j_call: TRBJ1-3; cdr3_aa: CASSQGRQGAEGNTIYF; cdr3_nt: TGCGCCAGCAGCCAAGGGAGGCAGGGGGCGGAAGGAAACACCATATATTTT
v_call: TRBV9; d_call: TRBD1; clone_size: -; j_call: TRBJ1-3; cdr3_aa: CASSRQGALGNTIYF; cdr3_nt: TGTGCCAGCAGCCGGCAGGGGGCTTTGGGAAACACCATATATTTT
v_call: TRBV5-1; d_call: -; clone_size: -; j_call: TRBJ2-1; cdr3_aa: CASSFTSSRYAYNEQFF; cdr3_nt: TGCGCCAGCAGCTTCACTAGCAGCAGGTATGCCTACAATGAGCAGTTCTTC
v_call: TRBV6-1; d_call: TRBD1; clone_size: -; j_call: TRBJ2-1; cdr3_aa: CASSDTGGSYNEQFF; cdr3_nt: TGTGCCAGCAGTGACACAGGGGGCTCCTACAATGAGCAGTTCTTC
v_call: TRBV27; d_call: -; clone_size: once; j_call: TRBJ2-7; cdr3_aa: CASSSFRQRYSYEQYF; cdr3_nt: TGTGCCAGCAGTTCGTTTCGACAGAGATACTCCTACGAGCAGTACTTC
v_call: TRBV10-3; d_call: -; clone_size: -; j_call: TRBJ2-2; cdr3_aa: CAISEVGGPFANTGELFF; cdr3_nt: TGTGCCATCAGTGAGGTGGGCGGGCCCTTCGCGAACACCGGGGAGCTGTTTTTT
v_call: TRBV15; d_call: -; clone_size: -; j_call: TRBJ2-5; cdr3_aa: CATSSGNGPEETQYF; cdr3_nt: TGTGCCACCAGCAGCGGTAACGGTCCGGAGGAGACCCAGTACTTC